This record concerns one T cell receptor (beta chain) sequence. The CDR3 loop spans 14 amino acids. Germline V gene lookup returns CDR1 SGHNT and CDR2 YENEEA. With V trimmed by 3 bases and J by 5 bases, 6 bases remained unmatched. Amplification of TCR beta CDR3 regions used RNA as the template. In the first-round RT-PCR of the TCR CDR3, the HTBI primer set was used. TCRdb itself ran the multiplex PCR reads through MiXCR, one entry per CDR3 protein. The repertoire includes hundreds of thousands of distinct CDR3 sequences, around 15% of them detected once, and around 4% sits in the top ten. This sample was taken from a study of T cells in Graves' hyperthyroidism and ophthalmopathy. Study-wide context: Peripheral blood samples were taken at initial diagnosis, prior to any treatment.

Patients between 18 and 65 years old had hyperthyroidism, newly diagnosed and lasting under 2 months. Clinical symptoms, serum thyroxine, TRAb, thyroid ultrasound and orbital computed tomography established diagnosis. The clonotype comes from a young woman with Graves' hyperthyroidism. Sequenced material: blood. This chain joins TRBV11-3 and TRBJ1-1, with 7 bases lining up with TRBD1. In DNA form, the CDR3 reads TGTGCCAGCAGCTTTTCAGGGGGACGTACTGAAGCTTTCTTT. Translation: CASSFSGGRTEAFF.